Sequencing of this T cell receptor (beta chain) was carried out in a study of alternative splicing in chronic myeloid leukemia remission (TCRdb year 2020). General notes on the study: Remission specimens from the trials were collected at major or complete molecular response, at 12 or 24 months of TKI therapy. Peripheral blood from chronic-phase CML patients at diagnosis and remission was profiled by RNA sequencing and compared with healthy donors. The RESIST (imatinib), ENESTxtnd (nilotinib) and PINNACLE (nilotinib plus pegylated interferon) trials supplied about 9 diagnostic specimens along with matched remission specimens. The median age was around 50 years at diagnosis, 56 to 65 at remission and more than 35 for the healthy controls. For the trials, the diagnostic specimens consisted of total leukocytes from peripheral blood that had been collected in EDTA. Nine CML samples, seven diagnostic and two matched remission, were obtained from the French Persistem study. In terms of female/male counts, the diagnosis samples were 11/5, the remission samples were 8/3 and the controls were 2/4. For diagnosis, remission and control samples alike, total RNA was extracted from peripheral blood mononuclear cells using Trizol.

CDR1 is given as LNHDA and CDR2 as SQIVND, both from the germline V gene (reference sequence). The CDR3 starts with the cysteine, ends with the phenylalanine, and has 13 residues. The coding DNA is unavailable. This clonotype was seen just once. No cognate antigen has been identified for it. Results and caveats for the whole study, not just this receptor: At remission, blood cell composition was found to be reconfigured to resemble that of lymphoid cell-enriched normal controls. Strong differences in blood cell composition were observed between timepoints, with a shift from myeloid progenitor enrichment at diagnosis to mature lymphoid enrichment at remission.

Libraries were constructed by bulk RNA-seq. The TruSeq Stranded RNA sample prep kit was used to generate libraries of poly-A-enriched mRNA from an input of about 0.98 ug total RNA. Paired-end sequencing was performed on a HiSeq 2500, with each sample sequenced in triplicate. Each mate in the RNA-seq data had a read length of 125 nucleotides. Per the authors' processing: Reads were trimmed and aligned to hg38 with STAR v2.7, with quality control by FASTQC, RSeQC and multiqc. Salmon 0.14.1 was used to quantify gene expression levels as transcripts per million (TPM). Principal component analysis suggested that transcriptomic profiles were not driven by trial, library batch, sequencing batch, treatment regimen or sex. Each CDR3 protein sequence appears as one entry after TCRdb reprocessed the reads, and no DNA is included. TCRdb, not the original authors, processed these V and J calls. The sample table shows about 240 distinct CDR3 sequences, and roughly 87% are seen once. The top ten hold less than 30% of the sample.

The sample's time point label is to be understood as: major or complete molecular response after front-line TKI therapy. Sixteen CML patients made up the patient cohort, and matched post-remission samples were obtained for some of these patients. This sequence originates from an adult with chronic myeloid leukemia. The chain couples TRBV19 to TRBJ2-2; absent DNA, TCRdb's TRBD2 call cannot be checked. Sequencing was performed on PBMCs or total blood leukocytes (not recorded which), taken during remission. The CDR3 protein sequence reads: CASSSGNRGELFF.